The T cell receptor beta chain described here comes from a study of cytomegalovirus exposure and HLA in healthy donors. General study points: An observed cluster of highly shared sequence variants was recorded as a likely sequencing artifact.

About this clone: Its antigen is still unknown.

PCR primers comprised 60 Vbeta and 13 Jbeta primers. TCRdb keeps only in-frame clones here, not all; method: immunoSEQ multiplex PCR. Here the sample spans approximately 160,000 clones, just over 75% being singletons. The V and J ends lost 8 bases and 1 base, in that order; junction bases with no gene match: 9. The CDR3 is 16 residues long. Germline CDR1 reads MDHEN; CDR2 reads SYDVKM. This clonotype originated in a woman aged 30 to 39 in good health and CMV-seropositive. This rearrangement joins TRBV28 to TRBJ2-3, with 10 positions matching TRBD2. Sequencing used PBMCs. Here the CDR3 reads CASLGLAGAGTDTQYF. In nucleotides, the CDR3 is TGTGCCAGCCTGGGGCTAGCGGGAGCTGGCACAGATACGCAGTATTTT.